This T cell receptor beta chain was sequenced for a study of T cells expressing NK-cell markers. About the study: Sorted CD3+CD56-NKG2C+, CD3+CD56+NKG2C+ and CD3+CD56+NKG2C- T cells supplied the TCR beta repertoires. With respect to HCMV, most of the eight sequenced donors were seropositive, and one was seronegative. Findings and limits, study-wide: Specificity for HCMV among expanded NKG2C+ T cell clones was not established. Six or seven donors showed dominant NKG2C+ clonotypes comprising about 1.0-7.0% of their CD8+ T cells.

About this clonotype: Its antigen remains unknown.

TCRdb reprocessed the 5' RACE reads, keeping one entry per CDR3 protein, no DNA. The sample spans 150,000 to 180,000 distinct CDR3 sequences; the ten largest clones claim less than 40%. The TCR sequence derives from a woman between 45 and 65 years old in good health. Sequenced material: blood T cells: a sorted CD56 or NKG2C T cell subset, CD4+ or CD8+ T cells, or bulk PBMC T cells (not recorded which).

The CDR3 here is CASSLSPSRANEQFF. The chain couples TRBV7-9 to TRBJ2-1; TCRdb returns TRBD1, unconfirmable since there is no DNA. The CDR3 contains 15 residues. Per germline, CDR1 SEHNR and CDR2 FQNEAQ (reference sequence).